The 19 T cell receptor beta chains listed next were all sequenced from one sample in a study of Ad26.COV2.S vaccination and SARS-CoV-2 variants. This table comes from immunoSEQ multiplex PCR, and its TCRdb copy is limited to in-frame clones, with some not included. The table lists about 350,000 clones, around 89% of them singletons. The sample's treatment: roughly 19 received Ad26.COV2.S at low or high dose, single or two shots; 5 received placebo; per-sample allocation not given. The samples were gathered on day 63 after the first injection of vaccine or placebo. The starting material was peripheral blood, obtained in a trial of Ad26.COV2.S vaccine versus placebo. The origin of the receptors is a person aged 18 to 59 who received the Ad26.COV2.S COVID-19 vaccine or a placebo.

V is TRBV15 and J is TRBJ2-3; D is uncertain. V lost 1 base and J lost 0, with 11 bases in between. Germline lookup yields CDR1 LNHNV and CDR2 YYDKDF (reference sequence). The CDR3 covers 16 residues. In DNA, the CDR3 is TGTGCCACCAGCAGAGGACAACTAATAAGCACAGATACGCAGTATTTT. Protein product: CATSRGQLISTDTQYF.

This clone showed up just once. V usage is TRBV27 and J usage is TRBJ1-6, with D possibly being TRBD1 (5 bases). The CDR3 spans 17 residues. The V gene's germline CDR1 is MNHEY and CDR2 SMNVEV (reference sequence). Trimming removed 6 bases at V and 10 bases at J, with 25 bases between. The CDR3 region is CASSKSPTGTASSPLHF. The DNA of the CDR3 is TGTGCCAGCAGCAAGAGCCCTACCGGGACGGCTAGCTCACCCCTCCACTTT.

This chain connects TRBV19 to TRBJ2-5, with D perhaps matching TRBD2 (7 bases). V lost 8 bases and J lost 5, with 18 bases in between. The length of the CDR3 is 14 residues. Germline V gene data show CDR1 as LNHDA and CDR2 as SQIVND (reference sequence). The CDR3 coding sequence is TGTGCCAGTGGGAGGGGGGCCGAGGGGGAGACCCAGTACTTC. It specifies CASGRGAEGETQYF. Together with reference TRBV19 and TRBJ2-5, the CDR3 gives the full variable domain: DGGITQSPKYLFRKEGQNVTLSCEQNLNHDAMYWYRQDPGQGLRLIYYSQIVNDFQKGDIAEGYSVSREKKESFPLTVTSAQKNPTAFYLCASGRGAEGETQYFGPGTRLLVL.

The chain couples TRBV19 to TRBJ1-1, with TRBD1 as a possible D gene (5 bases). The CDR3 has 13 amino acids. With 6 bases removed from V and 6 bases from J, the gap between germline ends came to 14 bases. Germline CDR1 reads LNHDA; CDR2 reads SQIVND (reference sequence). Here the CDR3 reads CASSTGLYSEAFF. Written as DNA, the CDR3 is TGTGCCAGTAGCACAGGACTGTACTCTGAAGCTTTCTTT.

J is TRBJ1-5 and V is TRBV10-3, with 9 bases aligning to TRBD1. After removal of 11 bases from V and 3 bases from J, the junction contained 5 bases not matched to a gene. This CDR3 spans 13 amino acids. The V gene's germline CDR1 is ENHRY and CDR2 SYGVKD. The CDR3 is CAAGQGINQPQHF. Here the CDR3 DNA reads TGTGCCGCTGGACAGGGGATCAATCAGCCCCAGCATTTT.

V and J are TRBV7-9 and TRBJ1-4; TRBD1 agrees at 10 bases. CDR1 SEHNR and CDR2 FQNEAQ come from the germline V gene (reference sequence). The CDR3 has 14 amino acids. After removal of 10 bases from V and 2 bases from J, the junction contained 4 bases not matched to a gene. The DNA for the CDR3 is TGTGCCACGCAGGGACAGGGGACTAATGAAAAACTGTTTTTT. Translated: CATQGQGTNEKLFF.

The J gene is TRBJ2-5, the V gene TRBV4-1; 12 positions match TRBD1. The CDR3 has 13 residues. Germline V gene data show CDR1 as MGHRA and CDR2 as YSYEKL. Losses at the gene ends were 8 bases for V and 7 bases for J; bases not matched to a gene: 5. Here the CDR3 reads CASRDRGLGTQYF. The CDR3 DNA reads TGCGCCAGCCGGGACAGGGGGCTCGGGACCCAGTACTTC.

This clone was observed once. The chain recombines TRBV2 with TRBJ1-6, with D tentatively TRBD1 (5 bases). The germline gives CDR1 SNHLY, CDR2 FYNNEI. Trimming shortened V by 8 bases and J by 7 bases, and 18 bases separated the two germline ends. The CDR3 consists of 15 residues. For the CDR3, the DNA is TGTGCCAGCCGTGCCCAGGGACGGCAAAATTCACCCCTCCACTTT. This translates into CASRAQGRQNSPLHF. Full variable domain (remainder filled in from reference TRBV2 and TRBJ1-6): EPEVTQTPSHQVTQMGQEVILRCVPISNHLYFYWYRQILGQKVEFLVSFYNNEISEKSEIFDDQFSVERPDGSNFTLKIRSTKLEDSAMYFCASRAQGRQNSPLHFGNGTRLTVT.

This sequence joins TRBV19 and TRBJ1-4; TRBD1 aligns across 7 bases. CDR1 is LNHDA and CDR2 is SQIVND in the germline V gene (reference sequence). This CDR3 is built from 14 residues. The V gene end was trimmed by 5 bases and the J gene end by 8 bases; junction bases not matched to a gene: 8. The CDR3 spells CASSPRQGNEKLFF. DNA for the CDR3: TGTGCCAGTAGTCCCCGACAGGGTAACGAAAAACTGTTTTTT.

The genes are TRBV9 and TRBJ2-1; 8 positions agree with TRBD2. J lost 2 bases, V lost 0 bases, and 4 bases had no gene match. The CDR3 sequence is 16 residues long. Looked up from germline, CDR1 is SGDLS and CDR2 is YYNGEE. The CDR3 DNA reads as TGTGCCAGCAGCGTAGACACCGGGGGGGCCTACAATGAGCAGTTCTTC. Encoded protein: CASSVDTGGAYNEQFF.

Regarding this clone: The junction and the germline gene differ at one end; a read error may be behind it. V is TRBV7-7 and J is TRBJ2-1; the match to TRBD2 covers 16 bases. The CDR3 consists of 17 residues. CDR1 SSHAT and CDR2 FNYEAQ come from the germline V gene (reference sequence). The CDR3 bases are TGTGCTAGCAGCCCCGGGACTAGCGGGGGGGCCAGGCCTGAGCAGTTCTTC. It encodes CASSPGTSGGARPEQFF.

This chain uses TRBV28 with TRBJ1-2; D unresolved. V was shortened by 6 bases and J by 5 bases, with 13 bases between the two germline ends. From germline, CDR1 is MDHEN and CDR2 SYDVKM. The CDR3 is 13 residues long. The CDR3 sequence: CASRLQDGYGYTF. Here the CDR3 DNA reads TGTGCCAGCAGATTGCAGGATGGGTATGGCTACACCTTC.

The chain carries TRBV19 and TRBJ2-6; D ambiguous. Per the germline V gene, CDR1 is LNHDA and CDR2 is SQIVND (reference sequence). CDR3 length: 15 residues. Trimming removed 6 bases from V and 0 bases from J, with 9 bases in between. This chain's CDR3 is CASRWFDSGANVLTF. The CDR3 DNA sequence: TGTGCCAGTAGGTGGTTTGACTCTGGGGCCAACGTCCTGACTTTC.

The gene calls are TRBV5-4 and TRBJ2-3, with TRBD1 matching over 10 bases. Germline V gene data show CDR1 as SGHNT and CDR2 as YYREEE (reference sequence). Trimming removed 4 bases from V and 4 bases from J; junction bases left unmatched: 3. There are 14 residues in the CDR3. CDR3 coding DNA: TGTGCCAGCAGCCCGACAGGGGGCCCAGATACGCAGTATTTT. The encoded protein is CASSPTGGPDTQYF.

The J gene is TRBJ2-7, the V gene TRBV27; weak D call: TRBD2 (5 bases). The V and J ends lost 4 bases and 5 bases respectively, with 15 bases between them. The length of the CDR3 is 14 residues. Germline CDR1 and CDR2: MNHEY and SMNVEV (reference sequence). The CDR3 reads CASSSLETTDEQYF. CDR3 DNA: TGTGCCAGCAGTTCACTAGAGACGACGGACGAGCAGTACTTC.

This clone appeared once. The chain is built from TRBV3-1 (or the pseudogene TRBV3-2) and TRBJ2-5; TRBD2 matches at 9 bases. CDR3 length: 15 amino acids. Germline loops: CDR1 LGHDT, CDR2 YNNKEL (reference sequence). The trim removed 3 bases at V and 1 base at J, leaving 3 bases unmatched. The CDR3 region is CASSQKTSGQETQYF. CDR3 nucleotides: TGTGCCAGCAGCCAGAAGACTAGCGGCCAAGAGACCCAGTACTTC.

Turning to this clone: Other nucleotide sequences from this sample produce the same CDR3. The CDR3 DNA follows: TGCGCCAGCAGCTTGGCCCGACAGAACACAGATACGCAGTATTTT. Protein sequence: CASSLARQNTDTQYF. The chain has TRBV5-1 and TRBJ2-3, with a possible D match to TRBD1 (5 bases). Germline V gene sequence: CDR1 SGHRS, CDR2 YFSETQ. V gave up 0 bases and J gave up 2 bases, with 10 bases separating them. The CDR3 length is 15 residues.

The chain carries TRBV2 and TRBJ2-2; 9 bases agree with TRBD2. The CDR3 is made up of 18 amino acids. CDR1 is SNHLY and CDR2 is FYNNEI in the germline V gene. J was trimmed by 4 bases and V by 5 bases; bases with no gene match: 14. Here the CDR3 DNA reads TGTGCCAGCAGTCCCTTTACTTTAGCGGGAGTCATCACCGGGGAGCTGTTTTTT. It yields the protein CASSPFTLAGVITGELFF.

Notes on this clone: Other nucleotide sequences in the sample specify the same CDR3. The chain employs TRBV12-5 and TRBJ2-3, with D possibly TRBD1 on 5 matching bases. Deletions cut 3 bases from V and 6 bases from J, with 13 bases between. Germline V CDR1 and CDR2: LGHNT, FRNRAP. The CDR3 extends over 14 amino acids. CDR3 nucleotides: TGTGCTAGTGGTTTATCAAGGGGTACGGATACGCAGTATTTT. This codes for CASGLSRGTDTQYF.